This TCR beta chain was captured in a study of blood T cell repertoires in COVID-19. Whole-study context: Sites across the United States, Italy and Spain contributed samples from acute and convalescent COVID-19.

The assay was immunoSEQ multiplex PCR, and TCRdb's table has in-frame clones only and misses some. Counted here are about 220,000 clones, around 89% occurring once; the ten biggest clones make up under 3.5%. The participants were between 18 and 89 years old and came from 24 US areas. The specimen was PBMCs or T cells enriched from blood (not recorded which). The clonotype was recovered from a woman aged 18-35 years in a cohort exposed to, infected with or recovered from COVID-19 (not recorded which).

CDR3 sequence: CASSAGGYSYEQYF. The CDR3 DNA is TGTGCCAGCAGTGCAGGGGGCTACTCCTACGAGCAGTACTTC. The V and J genes are TRBV2 and TRBJ2-7; the match to TRBD1 covers 8 bases. J gave up 0 bases and V 4 bases, and 2 bases lay outside the gene matches. This CDR3 is built from 14 residues. CDR1 and CDR2 from the germline V gene are SNHLY and FYNNEI.